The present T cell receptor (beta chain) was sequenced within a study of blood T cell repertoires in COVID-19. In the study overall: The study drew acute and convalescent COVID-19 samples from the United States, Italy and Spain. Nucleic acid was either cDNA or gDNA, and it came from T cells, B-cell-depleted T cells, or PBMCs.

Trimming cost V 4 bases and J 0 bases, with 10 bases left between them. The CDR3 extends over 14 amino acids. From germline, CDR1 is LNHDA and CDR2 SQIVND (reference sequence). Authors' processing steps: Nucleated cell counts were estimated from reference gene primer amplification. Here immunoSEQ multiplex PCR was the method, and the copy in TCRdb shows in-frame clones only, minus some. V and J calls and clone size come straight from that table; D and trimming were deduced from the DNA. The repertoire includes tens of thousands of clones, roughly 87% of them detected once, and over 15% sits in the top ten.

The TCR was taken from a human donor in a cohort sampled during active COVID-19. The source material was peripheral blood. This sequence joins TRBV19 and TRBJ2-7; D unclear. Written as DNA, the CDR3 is TGTGCCAGTAGTACTTCGGAGAGCTCCTACGAGCAGTACTTC. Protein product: CASSTSESSYEQYF.